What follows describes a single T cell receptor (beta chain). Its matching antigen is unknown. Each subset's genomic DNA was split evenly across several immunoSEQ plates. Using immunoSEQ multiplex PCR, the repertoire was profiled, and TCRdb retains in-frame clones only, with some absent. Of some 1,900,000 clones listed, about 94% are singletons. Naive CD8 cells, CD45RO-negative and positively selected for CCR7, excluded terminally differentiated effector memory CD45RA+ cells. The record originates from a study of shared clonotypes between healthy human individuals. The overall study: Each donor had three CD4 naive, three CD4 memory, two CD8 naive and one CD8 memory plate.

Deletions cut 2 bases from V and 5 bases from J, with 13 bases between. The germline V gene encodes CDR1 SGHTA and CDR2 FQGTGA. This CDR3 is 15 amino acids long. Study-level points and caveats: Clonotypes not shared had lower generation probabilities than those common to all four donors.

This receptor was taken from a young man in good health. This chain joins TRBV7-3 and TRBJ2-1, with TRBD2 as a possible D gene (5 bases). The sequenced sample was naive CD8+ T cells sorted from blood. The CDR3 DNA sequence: TGTGCCAGCAGCTTAGAGGGTTCTCGGGACAATGAGCAGTTCTTC. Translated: CASSLEGSRDNEQFF.